This T cell receptor beta chain was retrieved from a study of blood T cell repertoires in COVID-19. Study-wide context: Samples came from the United States, Italy and Spain, spanning acute and convalescent COVID-19. Sample material is recorded as cDNA or gDNA derived from T cells, B-cell-depleted T cells, or PBMCs.

Study processing details: Using reference gene primer amplification, nucleated cell counts were estimated. Using immunoSEQ multiplex PCR, the repertoire was profiled, and TCRdb retains in-frame clones only, with some absent. The DNA gave D and trimming, while V, J and clone size come from that table. The profile shows roughly 140,000 clones, approximately 80% of them singletons. The J segment lost 4 bases and the V segment lost 5 bases, leaving 15 bases of the junction unmatched. CDR3 length: 17 amino acids. The germline gives CDR1 LNHDA, CDR2 SQIVND (reference sequence). The sample taken for sequencing was peripheral blood. J is TRBJ1-2 and V is TRBV19, with 8 bases that match TRBD1. This TCR derives from a man between 65 and 85 years old who had recovered from COVID-19. CDR3 sequence reads: CASSLLSPGGTGYGYTF. The CDR3, as DNA: TGTGCCAGTAGTCTCCTCTCCCCAGGGGGCACTGGCTATGGCTACACCTTC.